This T cell receptor beta chain was recovered during a study of post-analysis software for immune sequencing data. Study background: The study covered relapsing-remitting, secondary progressive and progressive-relapsing courses of multiple sclerosis. Study conclusions and caveats: Those with multiple sclerosis, the patient group, showed significantly lower normalized Chao1 diversity than controls. Clustering by F measure revealed strong co-clustering among samples prepared together in one batch.

Carried by the TCR beta cDNA libraries were unique molecular identifiers. Once roughly 0.85 to 11 million T cells were used, hundreds of thousands of cDNA molecules resulted. TCRdb independently ran MiXCR on the PCR reads; one entry per CDR3 protein. The table shows about 200,000 distinct CDR3 sequences, with around 29% occurring only once. As regards this clonotype: Its target is unknown. Given a much more abundant clone one base away, this may be a read error.

The receptor comes from a girl younger than 18 with multiple sclerosis. Sequenced: blood.

The DNA for the CDR3 is TGTGCCAGCAGGTCTTGGGACAGAGACTACGAGCAGTACTTC. Its protein is CASRSWDRDYEQYF. This chain joins TRBV27 and TRBJ2-4; TRBD1 matches 7 bases. TRBJ2-7 explains the end of the DNA better; the J call may be wrong. CDR1 MNHEY and CDR2 SMNVEV come from the germline V gene (reference sequence). There are 14 residues in the CDR3.